Reported below is one T cell receptor (beta chain). Its antigen is not known. This sample stems from a study of shared clonotypes between healthy human individuals. General study results and limits: Sampling covered nothing but blood. Tissue TCR repertoires likely differ from those found in blood. Generally, estimated richness proved larger in naive subsets than it did in memory subsets. It was expected that sequencing depth would affect clonotype sharing among donors.

Looked up from germline, CDR1 is SEHNR and CDR2 is FQNEAQ (reference sequence). Germline trimming cut 5 bases from V and 6 bases from J; bases unmatched to any gene: 7. There are 14 residues in the CDR3. The naive CD8 population came from CD45RO-negative cells selected for CCR7, without terminally differentiated effector memory CD45RA+ cells. Every immunoSEQ plate was one replicate of a subset's evenly spread DNA. Generated by immunoSEQ multiplex PCR, the TCRdb table keeps only in-frame clones and is missing some. The data hold about 800,000 clones, with roughly 96% observed a single time. The sample consisted of naive CD8+ T cells sorted from blood. The receptor's source is a man aged 30-40 years in good health. V usage is TRBV7-9 and J usage is TRBJ1-5; 7 bases line up with TRBD1. Written as DNA, the CDR3 is TGTGCCAGCAGCCCGACAGGGATGCGTCAGCCCCAGCATTTT. This translates into CASSPTGMRQPQHF.